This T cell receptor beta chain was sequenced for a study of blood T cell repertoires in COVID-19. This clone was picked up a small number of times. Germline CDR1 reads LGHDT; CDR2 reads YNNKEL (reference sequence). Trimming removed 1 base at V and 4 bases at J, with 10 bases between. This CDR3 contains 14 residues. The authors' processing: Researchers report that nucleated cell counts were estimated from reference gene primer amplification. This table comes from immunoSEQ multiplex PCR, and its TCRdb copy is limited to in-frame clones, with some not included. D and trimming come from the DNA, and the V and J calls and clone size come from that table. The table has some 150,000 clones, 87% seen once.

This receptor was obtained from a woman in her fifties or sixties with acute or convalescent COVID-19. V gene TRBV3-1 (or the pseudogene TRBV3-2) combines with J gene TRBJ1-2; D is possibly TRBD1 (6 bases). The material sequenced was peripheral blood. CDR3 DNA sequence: TGTGCCAGCAGCCAAGCAGGGGTCGGCTATGGCTACACCTTC. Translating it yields CASSQAGVGYGYTF.